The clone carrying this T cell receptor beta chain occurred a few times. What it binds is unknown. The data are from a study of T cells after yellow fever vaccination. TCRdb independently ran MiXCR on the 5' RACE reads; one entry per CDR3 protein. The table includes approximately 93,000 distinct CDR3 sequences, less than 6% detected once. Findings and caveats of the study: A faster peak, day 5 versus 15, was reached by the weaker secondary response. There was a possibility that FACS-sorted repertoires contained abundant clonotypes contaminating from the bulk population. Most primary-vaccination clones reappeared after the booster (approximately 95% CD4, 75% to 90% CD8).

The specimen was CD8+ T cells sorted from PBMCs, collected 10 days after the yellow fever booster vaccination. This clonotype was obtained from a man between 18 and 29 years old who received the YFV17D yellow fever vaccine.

The CDR3 DNA follows: TGTGCCAGCAGTTACTCACAGGACGGAGCCTACGAGCAGTACTTC. It specifies CASSYSQDGAYEQYF. This sequence joins TRBV6-2 or TRBV6-3 and TRBJ2-7; tentatively, D is TRBD1 (5 bases). V gave up 0 bases and J gave up 2 bases, with 11 bases separating them. CDR1 is MNHEY, CDR2 SVGEGT, per germline. The CDR3 is 15 residues long.